This T cell receptor beta chain was profiled in a study of regulatory T cells in long-lasting Graves disease. Study outcomes and limitations: For persistent Graves' patients, TCR diversity was lower than for newly diagnosed ones.

Arm-PCR of CDR3 regions with iRepertoire HTBI primers generated TCR beta libraries. A single record per CDR3 protein comes from TCRdb applying MiXCR to the multiplex PCR reads. The sample shows 400,000 to 500,000 distinct CDR3 sequences, around 16% of them seen only once. CDR1 and CDR2 from the germline V gene are DFQATT and SNEGSKA (reference sequence). Losses at the gene ends were 5 bases for V and 9 bases for J; bases not matched to a gene: 17. CDR3 length: 16 residues. At least ten counts were recorded for this clonotype. As yet, its antigen is unknown. Time point denoted: newly diagnosed GD, antithyroid drugs for less than 3 months. Scientists built the TCR library using RNA that was extracted from PBMCs. The sample was also reused in another study, on T cells in Graves' hyperthyroidism and ophthalmopathy. That study adds: Most clonotypes expanded in thyroid above 0.001 were likewise present in blood.

This chain joins TRBV20-1 and TRBJ2-1; 9 bases are shared with TRBD1. The sequencing here drew on peripheral blood mononuclear cells (PBMCs), taken at new diagnosis, from a patient treated with antithyroid drugs. The TCR comes from a woman in her thirties or forties with Graves disease. The CDR3 DNA sequence: TGCAGTGCTTGGGACAGGGTCCTTCTTTACAATGGTGAGCAGTTCTTC. This gives the protein CSAWDRVLLYNGEQFF.